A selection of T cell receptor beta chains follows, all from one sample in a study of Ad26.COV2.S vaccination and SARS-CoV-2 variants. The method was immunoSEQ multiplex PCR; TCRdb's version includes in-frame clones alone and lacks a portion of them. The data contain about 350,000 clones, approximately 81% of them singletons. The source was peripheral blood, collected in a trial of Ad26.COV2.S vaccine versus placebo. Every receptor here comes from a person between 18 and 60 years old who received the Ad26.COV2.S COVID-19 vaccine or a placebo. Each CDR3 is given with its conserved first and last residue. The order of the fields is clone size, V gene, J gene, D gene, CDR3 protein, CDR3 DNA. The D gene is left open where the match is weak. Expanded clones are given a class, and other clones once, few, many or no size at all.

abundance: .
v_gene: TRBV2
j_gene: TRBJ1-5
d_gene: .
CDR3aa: CASGKTRAPLSQPQHF
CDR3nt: TGTGCCAGCGGAAAAACCCGGGCCCCCCTGTCACAGCCCCAGCATTTT

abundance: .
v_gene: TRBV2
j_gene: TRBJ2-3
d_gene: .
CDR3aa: CASSIEGVLRSDTQYF
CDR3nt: TGTGCCAGCAGTATAGAAGGGGTTTTGCGCTCAGATACGCAGTATTTT

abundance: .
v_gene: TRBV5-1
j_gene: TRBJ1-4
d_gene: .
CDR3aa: CASSLDRLNEKLFF
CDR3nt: TGCGCCAGCAGCTTGGACAGGCTGAATGAAAAACTGTTTTTT

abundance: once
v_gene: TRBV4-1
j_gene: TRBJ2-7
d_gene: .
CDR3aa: CASSSRISRSYEQYF
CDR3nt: TGCGCCAGCAGTTCCAGGATTTCTCGGTCCTACGAGCAGTACTTC

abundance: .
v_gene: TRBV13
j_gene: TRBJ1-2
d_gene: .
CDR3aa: CASSLTPRDIYGYTF
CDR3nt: TGTGCCAGCAGCTTAACCCCACGGGATATCTATGGCTACACCTTC

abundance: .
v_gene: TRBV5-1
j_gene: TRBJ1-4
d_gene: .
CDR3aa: CASSLRGTNEKLFF
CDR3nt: TGCGCCAGCAGCTTGCGGGGCACTAATGAAAAACTGTTTTTT

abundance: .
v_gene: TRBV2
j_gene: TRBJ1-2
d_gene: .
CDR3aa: CASDPGGYGYTF
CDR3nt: TGTGCCAGCGACCCCGGGGGCTATGGCTACACCTTC

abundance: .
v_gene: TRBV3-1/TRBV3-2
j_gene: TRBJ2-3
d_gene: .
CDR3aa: CASSQGSTSMDTQYF
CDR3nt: TGTGCCAGCAGCCAAGGGTCCACATCTATGGATACGCAGTATTTT

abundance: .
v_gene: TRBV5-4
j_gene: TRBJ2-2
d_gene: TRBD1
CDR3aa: CASSPTGGGNTGELFF
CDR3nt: TGTGCCAGCAGCCCCACAGGGGGCGGGAACACCGGGGAGCTGTTTTTT

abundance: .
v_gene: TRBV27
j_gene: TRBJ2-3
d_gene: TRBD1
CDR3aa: CASTPPPGQHSTDTQYF
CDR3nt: TGTGCCAGCACTCCGCCCCCGGGACAGCACAGCACAGATACGCAGTATTTT

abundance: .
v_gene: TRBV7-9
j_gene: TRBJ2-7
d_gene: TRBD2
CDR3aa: CASSDPGTSVYEQYF
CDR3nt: TGTGCCAGCAGCGATCCCGGGACTAGCGTCTACGAGCAGTACTTC

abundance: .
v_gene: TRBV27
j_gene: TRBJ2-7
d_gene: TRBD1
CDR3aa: CASTPHQSGTGFYEQYF
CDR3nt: TGTGCCAGCACCCCCCACCAATCCGGGACAGGGTTCTACGAGCAGTACTTC

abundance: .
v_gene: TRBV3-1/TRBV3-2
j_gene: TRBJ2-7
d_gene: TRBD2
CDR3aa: CASSQGGGLEGEQYF
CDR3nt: TGTGCCAGCAGCCAAGGGGGGGGTCTCGAGGGCGAGCAGTACTTC

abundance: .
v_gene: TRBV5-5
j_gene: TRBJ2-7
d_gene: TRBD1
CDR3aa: CASSQGTGGTYEQYF
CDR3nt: TGTGCCAGCAGCCAGGGGACAGGGGGCACCTACGAGCAGTACTTC

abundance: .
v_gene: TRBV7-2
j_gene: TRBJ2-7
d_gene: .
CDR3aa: CASSQRQSSYEQYF
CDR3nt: TGTGCCAGCAGCCAACGCCAGAGCTCCTACGAGCAGTACTTC

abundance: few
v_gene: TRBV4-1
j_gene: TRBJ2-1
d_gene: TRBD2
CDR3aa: CASSQLGLAEQFF
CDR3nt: TGCGCCAGCAGCCAATTGGGACTAGCTGAGCAGTTCTTC

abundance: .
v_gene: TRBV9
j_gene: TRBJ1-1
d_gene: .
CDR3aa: CASSVVDNTEAFF
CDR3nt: TGTGCCAGCAGCGTAGTTGACAACACTGAAGCTTTCTTT

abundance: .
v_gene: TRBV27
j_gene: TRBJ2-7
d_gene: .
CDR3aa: CARGTQTYEQYF
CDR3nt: TGTGCCAGAGGGACACAAACCTACGAGCAGTACTTC

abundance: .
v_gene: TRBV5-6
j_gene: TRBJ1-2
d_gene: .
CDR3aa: CASSSSFNYGYTF
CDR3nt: TGTGCCAGCAGCTCTTCATTTAACTATGGCTACACCTTC

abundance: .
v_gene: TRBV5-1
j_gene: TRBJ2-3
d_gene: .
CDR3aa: CASSLSRGTDTQYF
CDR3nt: TGCGCCAGCAGCTTGAGCAGGGGCACAGATACGCAGTATTTT

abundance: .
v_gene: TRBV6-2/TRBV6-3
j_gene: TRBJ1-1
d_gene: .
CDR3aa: CASSYVPRFAQQNTEAFF
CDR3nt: TGTGCCAGCAGTTACGTTCCTCGTTTTGCCCAGCAGAACACTGAAGCTTTCTTT

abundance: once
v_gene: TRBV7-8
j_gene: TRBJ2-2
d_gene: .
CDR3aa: CASSLDTGELFF
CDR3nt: TGTGCCAGCAGCTTAGATACCGGGGAGCTGTTTTTT

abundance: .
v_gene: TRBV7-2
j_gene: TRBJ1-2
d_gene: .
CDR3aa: CASSPHGQHYGYTF
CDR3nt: TGTGCCAGCAGCCCCCACGGACAGCACTATGGCTACACCTTC

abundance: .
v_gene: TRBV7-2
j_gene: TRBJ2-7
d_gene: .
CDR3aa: CASSLLDRYYEQYF
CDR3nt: TGTGCCAGCAGCCTTTTAGACAGATATTACGAGCAGTACTTC

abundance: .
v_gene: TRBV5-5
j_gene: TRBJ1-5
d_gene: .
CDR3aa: CASSFYGSDQPQHF
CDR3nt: TGTGCCAGCAGCTTCTATGGGAGTGATCAGCCCCAGCATTTT

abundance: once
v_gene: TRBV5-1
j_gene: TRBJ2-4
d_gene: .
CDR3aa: CASSLGAANIQYF
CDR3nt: TGCGCCAGCAGCTTGGGTGCAGCCAACATTCAGTACTTC

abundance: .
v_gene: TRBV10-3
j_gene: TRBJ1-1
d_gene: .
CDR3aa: CAISDSGAGAFF
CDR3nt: TGTGCCATCAGTGATTCGGGGGCGGGAGCTTTCTTT

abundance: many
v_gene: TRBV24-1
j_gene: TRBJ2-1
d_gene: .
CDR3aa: CATSEGGANGLNEQFF
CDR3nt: TGTGCCACCAGTGAAGGTGGAGCGAACGGCCTCAATGAGCAGTTCTTC